This T cell receptor beta chain was sequenced for a study of blood T cell repertoires in COVID-19. Study-wide context: Sample material is recorded as cDNA or gDNA derived from T cells, B-cell-depleted T cells, or PBMCs.

The method was immunoSEQ multiplex PCR; TCRdb's version includes in-frame clones alone and lacks a portion of them. The table shows some 74,000 clones, with 83% occurring only once. Trimming took off 2 bases at V and 7 bases at J, with 13 bases between the two ends. This CDR3 region has 15 residues. CDR1 SGHNT and CDR2 YYREEE come from the germline V gene (reference sequence). The chain uses TRBV5-4 and TRBJ1-6; D may be TRBD1 (6 bases). Material: peripheral blood. This TCR derives from an elderly man with acute or convalescent COVID-19. The CDR3 DNA reads as TGTGCCAGCAGCTTTTTCGACAGGTCCAATTCACCCCTCCACTTT. It encodes CASSFFDRSNSPLHF.